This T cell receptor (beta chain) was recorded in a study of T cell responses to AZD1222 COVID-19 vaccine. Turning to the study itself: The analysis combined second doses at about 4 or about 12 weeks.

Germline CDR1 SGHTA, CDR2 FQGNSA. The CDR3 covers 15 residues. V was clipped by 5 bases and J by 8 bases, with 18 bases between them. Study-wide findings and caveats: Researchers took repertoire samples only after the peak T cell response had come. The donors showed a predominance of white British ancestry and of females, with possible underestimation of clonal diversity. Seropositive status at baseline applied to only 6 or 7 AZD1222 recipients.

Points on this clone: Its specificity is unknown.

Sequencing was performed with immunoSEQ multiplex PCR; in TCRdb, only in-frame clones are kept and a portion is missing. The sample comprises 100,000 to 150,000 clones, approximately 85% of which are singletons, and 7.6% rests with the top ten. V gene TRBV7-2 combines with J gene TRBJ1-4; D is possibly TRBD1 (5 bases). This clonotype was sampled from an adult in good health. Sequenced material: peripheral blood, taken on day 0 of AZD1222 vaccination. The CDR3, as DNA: TGTGCCAGCAGCCCTTTAAACGGGAGGGGAGAAAAACTGTTTTTT. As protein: CASSPLNGRGEKLFF.